The rows below give T cell receptor beta chains drawn from one sample of a study of neurological immune-mediated disorders. TCRdb fed the 5' RACE reads into MiXCR, producing one record per CDR3 protein. The sample gives over 25,000 distinct CDR3 sequences, over 1.2% of which show up once; around a tenth is in the top ten. The source material was PBMCs. Receptors originate from a woman aged 25 to 45 with multiple sclerosis. Each CDR3 is given with its conserved first and last residue. Fields, in order: clone size, J gene, V gene, D gene, CDR3 protein, CDR3 DNA. D genes are given only for firm matches. Clone sizes are given selectively: once, few, many, or a class where the clone is expanded.

many	TRBJ1-6	TRBV25-1	TRBD1	CASSEGQGGRSPLHF	TGTGCCAGCAGTGAAGGTCAAGGGGGCAGATCACCCCTCCACTTT
many	TRBJ2-1	TRBV7-2	TRBD2	CASSRDPGGANEQFF	TGTGCCAGCAGCCGAGACCCCGGGGGGGCCAATGAGCAGTTCTTC
many	TRBJ2-5	TRBV29-1	NA	CSVVGGAPLETQYF	TGCAGCGTTGTTGGGGGGGCTCCCCTAGAGACCCAGTACTTC
NA	TRBJ2-6	TRBV18	NA	CASSPGRTSGANVLTF	TGTGCCAGCTCACCAGGACGGACCTCTGGGGCCAACGTCCTGACTTTC
NA	TRBJ1-4	TRBV9	TRBD1	CASSAGQGATGEKLFF	TGTGCCAGCAGCGCAGGACAGGGGGCAACGGGCGAAAAACTGTTTTTT
many	TRBJ1-2	TRBV5-1	NA	CASSLGDRAIYYGYTF	TGCGCCAGCAGCTTGGGGGACCGAGCTATTTACTATGGCTACACCTTC
many	TRBJ1-4	TRBV12-3/TRBV12-4	NA	CASSPGPASGKLFF	TGTGCCAGCAGCCCCGGACCTGCCAGCGGAAAACTGTTTTTT
many	TRBJ2-1	TRBV7-2	NA	CASSPRWDNEQFF	TGTGCCAGCAGCCCCAGGTGGGACAATGAGCAGTTCTTC
many	TRBJ1-2	TRBV6-5	NA	CASRLDGNYGYTF	TGTGCCAGCAGATTGGACGGGAACTATGGCTACACCTTC
many	TRBJ2-7	TRBV5-1	TRBD1	CASSLLGTATYEQYF	TGCGCCAGCAGCTTGTTAGGGACAGCTACCTACGAGCAGTACTTC
many	TRBJ2-5	TRBV20-1	NA	CSARDNGGRVGAQYF	TGCAGTGCTAGAGATAATGGTGGCAGGGTAGGGGCCCAGTACTTC
many	TRBJ1-4	TRBV20-1	NA	CSARGTTNEKLFF	TGCAGTGCTCGGGGGACAACTAATGAAAAACTGTTTTTT
many	TRBJ2-3	TRBV20-1	NA	CSARRDGHTDTQYF	TGCAGTGCCAGAAGGGACGGACATACAGATACGCAGTATTTT
many	TRBJ2-3	TRBV15	TRBD2	CATSRESGGTDTQYF	TGTGCCACCAGCAGAGAGAGCGGGGGCACAGATACGCAGTATTTT
many	TRBJ1-1	TRBV18	NA	CASSPLPGAALRVNTEAFF	TGTGCCAGCTCACCACTACCCGGGGCAGCGTTAAGGGTGAACACTGAAGCTTTCTTT
few	TRBJ1-3	TRBV7-2	NA	CVSSRSGSFGNTIYF	TGTGTCAGCAGCCGAAGCGGGTCCTTTGGAAACACCATATATTTT
many	TRBJ1-1	TRBV3-1	NA	CASSRGDTEAFF	TGTGCCAGCAGCAGGGGGGACACTGAAGCTTTCTTT
many	TRBJ2-1	TRBV5-1	NA	CASSQDNNNEQFF	TGCGCCAGCAGCCAAGACAACAACAATGAGCAGTTCTTC
many	TRBJ2-3	TRBV29-1	TRBD2	CSVDGTSSTDTQYF	TGCAGCGTAGACGGGACTAGTAGCACAGATACGCAGTATTTT
many	TRBJ1-1	TRBV7-2	TRBD1	CASNSKGDSRTEAFF	TGTGCCAGCAATTCGAAAGGGGACAGTCGGACTGAAGCTTTCTTT
few	TRBJ2-7	TRBV3-1	NA	CASSHRREQYF	TGTGCCAGCAGCCACCGGCGGGAGCAGTACTTC
many	TRBJ2-7	TRBV20-1	TRBD1	CSANPYRQTGGLVYEQYF	TGCAGTGCGAACCCGTACCGTCAAACAGGGGGCCTAGTTTACGAGCAGTACTTC
many	TRBJ2-5	TRBV20-1	TRBD1	CSAPGQGARETQYF	TGCAGTGCCCCGGGACAGGGGGCGCGAGAGACCCAGTACTTC
many	TRBJ1-5	TRBV5-6	TRBD1	CASSFYRGRQPQHF	TGTGCCAGCAGCTTTTACAGGGGAAGGCAGCCCCAGCATTTT
many	TRBJ2-3	TRBV27	TRBD2	CASSRGDLNTQYF	TGTGCCAGCAGTCGGGGGGACCTTAATACGCAGTATTTT
many	TRBJ2-2	TRBV10-1	NA	CASGSNTGELFF	TGCGCCAGTGGTTCGAACACCGGGGAGCTGTTTTTT
few	TRBJ1-1	TRBV7-3	NA	CASSKMDSTGAAFF	TGTGCCAGCAGCAAAATGGACAGTACGGGTGCAGCTTTCTTT
many	TRBJ2-1	TRBV3-1	TRBD2	CASSPLAGGREQFF	TGTGCCAGCAGCCCCCTAGCGGGGGGCCGGGAGCAGTTCTTC
many	TRBJ2-3	TRBV20-1	TRBD2	CSPGGGTSGGTDTQYF	TGCAGTCCCGGGGGAGGGACTAGCGGGGGCACAGATACGCAGTATTTT
many	TRBJ2-7	TRBV15	TRBD1	CATSKRQGNEQYF	TGTGCCACCAGCAAGAGACAGGGTAACGAGCAGTACTTC
many	TRBJ1-1	TRBV27	NA	CATRAGRRNTEAFF	TGTGCCACCAGAGCAGGGCGGAGGAACACTGAAGCTTTCTTT
many	TRBJ1-2	TRBV3-1	NA	CASSQEPPGVFGYTF	TGTGCCAGCAGCCAAGAACCCCCAGGGGTCTTTGGCTACACCTTC
many	TRBJ1-4	TRBV4-1	NA	CASSNNHATNEKLFF	TGCGCCAGCAGTAATAACCATGCAACTAATGAAAAACTGTTTTTT
many	TRBJ1-2	TRBV12-3/TRBV12-4	NA	CASTPLYGYTF	TGTGCCAGCACACCCCTTTATGGCTACACCTTC
many	TRBJ2-7	TRBV4-2	NA	CASSRAADEQYF	TGTGCCAGCAGCCGGGCGGCAGACGAGCAGTACTTC
many	TRBJ1-2	TRBV20-1	NA	CSAIEGQTNYGYTF	TGCAGTGCTATCGAAGGACAGACTAACTATGGCTACACCTTC
many	TRBJ2-3	TRBV12-3/TRBV12-4	NA	CASSPIDTQYF	TGTGCCAGCAGCCCTATCGATACGCAGTATTTT
many	TRBJ1-1	TRBV25-1	NA	CASSRTSAGNTEAFF	TGTGCCAGCAGTCGAACGTCGGCTGGGAACACTGAAGCTTTCTTT
many	TRBJ2-7	TRBV29-1	TRBD1	CSELTGTEQYF	TGCAGCGAGCTGACAGGGACCGAGCAGTACTTC
many	TRBJ1-5	TRBV5-5	NA	CASSGTTINQPQHF	TGTGCCAGCAGCGGGACAACTATCAATCAGCCCCAGCATTTT
many	TRBJ2-1	TRBV2	NA	CASSPLGLGGRDEQFF	TGTGCCAGCAGCCCCCTGGGGCTAGGGGGGCGGGATGAGCAGTTCTTC